This T cell receptor (beta chain) came from a study of Ad26.COV2.S vaccination and SARS-CoV-2 variants (dated by TCRdb to the early 2020s). General notes on the study: Donors in the vaccine arm were drawn from COV1001, a phase I-IIa trial of Ad26.COV2.S in healthy adults that was multicentre, randomized, double-blind and placebo-controlled. Ad26.COV2.S was administered intramuscularly at 5 x 10^10 or 1 x 10^11 viral particles, either as a single shot or as two shots given 56 days apart. TCRbeta repertoire sequencing served as the tool for gauging how specific and how broad the SARS-CoV-2-reactive T cell receptors were following Ad26.COV2.S vaccination. A total of around 32 samples were included in the TCR-sequenced set, comprising around 20 Ad26.COV2.S vaccine recipients, 5 placebo recipients and 8 SARS-CoV-2 convalescent individuals. Trial participants were randomized into five groups of five: low-dose or high-dose Ad26.COV2.S given once or twice, or placebo on both occasions. Throughout the experiments and outcome assessment, investigators stayed blinded to trial group allocation. Beyond this particular receptor, the publication reports: The study lacked the statistical power to compare responses across vaccine doses or regimens. Substantial breadth of spike-specific CD8+ and CD4+ T cell responses was reported after vaccination. According to the authors, total T cell responses may have been underestimated by the TCR breadth and depth analyses. Compared with placebo recipients, Ad26.COV2.S recipients showed higher spike-specific TCR breadth (P = 0.0014). Comparable non-spike TCR breadth was observed between vaccine and placebo recipients, consistent with only spike being contained in the vaccine.

TCRbeta CDR3 regions were sequenced with the immunoSEQ Assay. After extraction, genomic DNA underwent amplification by bias-controlled multiplex PCR, followed by high-throughput sequencing. The source study handled its data this way. To quantify the absolute abundance of every unique TCRbeta CDR3 region, sequences were collapsed and filtered. Usable DNA was measured by amplifying reference genes present in all nucleated cells, and TCRbeta template counts were normalized to that usable DNA to estimate T cell fraction. Repertoire TCRs were annotated as SARS-CoV-2-specific when V gene, CDR3 amino acid sequence and J gene were exactly matched to a known reactive TCR set. The reference SARS-CoV-2 TCR set was derived from MIRA and filtered for enrichment in COVID-19-positive ImmuneCODE repertoires, a step that removed public or cross-reactive TCRs. Using the MIRA antigens, annotated TCRs were further analysed by specific ORF or by position within an ORF. Breadth was defined as annotated unique rearrangements over total unique productive rearrangements; depth was the summed frequency of those rearrangements. TCR breadth was compared between groups using two-sided Wilcoxon rank-sum tests. Not all clones reach the TCRdb copy of this immuneACCESS table, which keeps in-frame sequences only. Checked studies attribute under half of the gap to unresolved V genes and leave the rest unexplained. V and J calls and clone size follow that table, whereas D and trimming were derived from the DNA. The sample yields about 440,000 clones; less than 95% were counted once. Of the sample, roughly 3.9% is held by the ten largest clones.

Notes on this clone: Its recognized antigen is unknown. One base away there is no much larger clone; base qualities are not given.

The sample's treatment or condition label, in plain terms: around 19 received Ad26.COV2.S at low or high dose, single or two shots; about 5 received placebo; per-sample allocation not given. For vaccine and placebo recipients, the sequenced repertoires came from samples collected on day 63 after the first injection. In Cohort 1b, roughly 25 adults aged 18-55 years were enrolled at a single site in Boston, USA, between 29 July and 7 August 2020. As a vaccine, Ad26.COV2.S was a replication-incompetent adenovirus type 26 vector that expressed a prefusion-stabilized SARS-CoV-2 spike protein derived from the original Wuhan strain. The source was peripheral blood, collected in a trial of Ad26.COV2.S vaccine versus placebo. The TCR was taken from a person between 18 and 65 years old who received the Ad26.COV2.S COVID-19 vaccine or a placebo.

The CDR3 amino acid sequence is: CASSLLAGGPYEQYF. The DNA reads TGTGCCAGTAGCCTCCTAGCGGGAGGGCCCTACGAGCAGTACTTC. The sequence links TRBV19 to TRBJ2-7; 12 middle bases align to TRBD2. The CDR3 numbers 15 residues from cysteine through phenylalanine. The kept DNA is CDR3 alone, 45 bases in frame from the first base. CDR1 and CDR2 were assigned from the germline V gene (reference sequence) as LNHDA and SQIVND. After removal of 6 bases from V and 2 bases from J, the junction retains 5 bases not matched to a gene. The entire variable domain, with the stretches around the CDR3 drawn from the reference TRBV19 and TRBJ2-7 proteins, is DGGITQSPKYLFRKEGQNVTLSCEQNLNHDAMYWYRQDPGQGLRLIYYSQIVNDFQKGDIAEGYSVSREKKESFPLTVTSAQKNPTAFYLCASSLLAGGPYEQYFGPGTRLTVT.